This TCR beta chain is drawn from a study of OX40 agonist ivuxolimab in advanced cancers. Study-wide context: Intravenous ivuxolimab was administered to patients every 2 weeks at 0.01 to 10 mg/kg. Dose-escalation subjects each had hepatocellular carcinoma, melanoma, renal cell or head and neck cancer. Notes on the study in general: In the 0.1 to 3.0 mg/kg range, CD4+ and CD8+ blood T cells had expanded clonally by week 6. The authors also found low normalized T-cell clonal expansion in some nonresponders.

Profiled with immunoSEQ multiplex PCR; TCRdb holds only in-frame clones, not every one. The sample records tens of thousands of clones, around 89% being singletons. CDR1 and CDR2 (germline): SEHNR, FQNEAQ (reference sequence). After removal of 4 bases from V and 1 base from J, the junction contained 12 bases not matched to a gene. This CDR3 region has 17 residues. Concerning this clone itself: The antigen remains undetermined.

This receptor was identified in an adult with an advanced solid tumor such as melanoma, head and neck, liver or kidney cancer. The rearrangement joins TRBV7-9 to TRBJ1-2; the match to TRBD1 covers 7 bases. The sequencing used CD4+ or CD8+ T cells sorted from blood, collected in a trial of the OX40 agonist ivuxolimab. The CDR3 coding sequence is TGTGCCAGCAGCTCCCACCGCGACAGGGCTGTTAACTATGGCTACACCTTC. Translation gives CASSSHRDRAVNYGYTF.